This entry lists 12 T cell receptor beta chains sequenced from one sample in a study of T cell responses to AZD1222 COVID-19 vaccine. The assay was immunoSEQ multiplex PCR, and TCRdb's table has in-frame clones only and misses some. The table has about 76,000 clones, around 87% seen once; the top ten hold around 5.1%. The sequences come from peripheral blood, collected on day 0 of MenACWY control vaccination. The receptors here all came from an adult in good health.

The rearrangement uses TRBV7-6 and TRBJ2-1; weak D call: TRBD2 (5 bases). CDR1 is SGHVS, CDR2 FNYEAQ, per germline. The CDR3 contains 12 residues. V lost 4 bases and J 6 bases, leaving 7 bases between the germline ends. The CDR3 loop is CASSYTSNEQFF. CDR3 sequence (DNA): TGTGCCAGCAGCTACACTAGCAATGAGCAGTTCTTC.

The V call is TRBV4-2, the J call TRBJ1-2; maybe TRBD1 (6 bases). Germline lookup yields CDR1 LGHNA and CDR2 YNFKEQ. This CDR3 region has 15 residues. The germline V and J ends were trimmed by 4 bases and 0 bases, with 12 bases remaining between them. CDR3 nucleotides: TGTGCCAGCAGCCCCTCGGACAGCCCTAACTATGGCTACACCTTC. This sequence encodes CASSPSDSPNYGYTF.

The chain employs TRBV5-1 and TRBJ2-5; weak D call: TRBD2 (5 bases). The V gene's germline CDR1 is SGHRS and CDR2 YFSETQ. The length of the CDR3 is 12 residues. V lost 2 bases to trimming and J lost 4 bases, with 6 bases between them. CDR3 amino acids: CASSFGVETQYF. The CDR3 nucleotides are TGCGCCAGCAGCTTCGGGGTAGAGACCCAGTACTTC. Complete variable domain (other parts from reference TRBV5-1 and TRBJ2-5): KAGVTQTPRYLIKTRGQQVTLSCSPISGHRSVSWYQQTPGQGLQFLFEYFSETQRNKGNFPGRFSGRQFSNSRSEMNVSTLELGDSALYLCASSFGVETQYFGPGTRLLVL.

The genes are TRBV7-9 and TRBJ2-2; D call uncertain. Per the germline V gene, CDR1 is SEHNR and CDR2 is FQNEAQ (reference sequence). Trimming took off 5 bases at V and 4 bases at J, with 17 bases between the two ends. This CDR3 is built from 16 residues. CDR3 DNA sequence: TGTGCCAGCAGCCCGCGGCGCAGGACGGGCACCGGGGAGCTGTTTTTT. It translates to CASSPRRRTGTGELFF.

The rearrangement joins TRBV7-2 to TRBJ2-1; no definite D call. Germline V gene data show CDR1 as SGHTA and CDR2 as FQGNSA. With 5 bases removed from V and 5 bases from J, the gap between germline ends came to 10 bases. The CDR3 extends over 13 amino acids. CDR3 protein: CASSPQRDNEQFF. The CDR3 DNA sequence: TGTGCCAGCAGCCCCCAGCGCGACAATGAGCAGTTCTTC. The full variable domain, with the rest looked up from reference TRBV7-2 and TRBJ2-1, is GAGVSQSPSNKVTEKGKDVELRCDPISGHTALYWYRQSLGQGLEFLIYFQGNSAPDKSGLPSDRFSAERTGGSVSTLTIQRTQQEDSAVYLCASSPQRDNEQFFGPGTRLTVL.

The chain carries TRBV7-2 and TRBJ2-7; 12 bases are a match to TRBD2. The trim removed 6 bases at V and 1 base at J, leaving 7 bases unmatched. CDR1 SGHTA and CDR2 FQGNSA come from the germline V gene. This CDR3 is built from 16 residues. In DNA form, the CDR3 reads TGTGCCAGCAGAGAAGCTAGCGGGAGGGCTTCCTACGAGCAGTACTTC. It translates to CASREASGRASYEQYF.

V usage is TRBV28 and J usage is TRBJ1-2; TRBD1 matches at 7 bases. The CDR3 extends over 15 amino acids. The ends lost 4 bases at V and 4 bases at J; junction bases unmatched: 9. Per the germline V gene, CDR1 is MDHEN and CDR2 is SYDVKM. CDR3 loop: CASSSRTGLPYGYTF. In nucleotides, the CDR3 is TGTGCCAGCAGTTCCCGGACAGGCCTTCCCTATGGCTACACCTTC.

V usage is TRBV23-1 and J usage is TRBJ2-2; tentatively, D is TRBD1 (5 bases). TRBV23-1 is known as an ORF, though its function is uncertain. The CDR3 contains 18 residues. The V and J ends lost 0 bases and 4 bases respectively, with 18 bases between them. CDR3 sequence reads: CASSQSDRGSHLTGELFF. The DNA of the CDR3 is TGCGCCAGCAGTCAATCGGATAGGGGCAGTCACCTCACCGGGGAGCTGTTTTTT.

J is TRBJ2-7 and V is TRBV5-4; 8 bases are a match to TRBD2. The CDR3 sequence is 15 residues long. V gave up 4 bases and J gave up 3 bases; unmatched junction bases: 9. The germline V gene encodes CDR1 SGHNT and CDR2 YYREEE (reference sequence). The chain's CDR3 is CASSPRASGFYEQYF. DNA for the CDR3: TGTGCCAGCAGCCCGAGGGCTAGCGGGTTCTACGAGCAGTACTTC. The variable domain in full, completed from reference TRBV5-4 and TRBJ2-7, reads ETGVTQSPTHLIKTRGQQVTLRCSSQSGHNTVSWYQQALGQGPQFIFQYYREEENGRGNFPPRFSGLQFPNYSSELNVNALELDDSALYLCASSPRASGFYEQYFGPGTRLTVT.

The genes are TRBV6-5 and TRBJ1-3, with D hard to call. V was trimmed by 4 bases and J by 2 bases, leaving 6 bases between them. This CDR3 comprises 13 residues. CDR1 MNHEY and CDR2 SVGAGI come from the germline V gene. CDR3 region: CASSSPPGNTIYF. The CDR3 DNA follows: TGTGCCAGCAGTTCCCCCCCTGGAAACACCATATATTTT.

The chain links TRBV28 to TRBJ2-4; 8 bases match TRBD1. V gave up 5 bases and J gave up 6 bases; unmatched junction bases: 9. This CDR3 has 15 residues. The germline CDR1 and CDR2 sequences are MDHEN and SYDVKM. CDR3 nucleotide sequence: TGTGCCAGCAGTCGACGGACAGGGAAGGGAAACATTCAGTACTTC. This codes for CASSRRTGKGNIQYF.

In this sample, this clone turned up once. The chain combines TRBV9 with TRBJ2-2, with a possible D match to TRBD2 (5 bases). Trimming removed 5 bases from V and 0 bases from J, with 8 bases in between. The CDR3 spans 14 residues. Germline V gene sequence: CDR1 SGDLS, CDR2 YYNGEE. CDR3 sequence: CASRERSNTGELFF. Written as DNA, the CDR3 is TGTGCCAGCAGAGAGCGGTCGAACACCGGGGAGCTGTTTTTT.